The source of this TCR beta chain is a study of cytomegalovirus exposure and HLA in healthy donors. On this clone itself: What it recognizes is unknown.

Amplification used 60 Vbeta primers and 13 Jbeta primers. Only in-frame clones appear in the TCRdb table, and some are missing; sequencing was by immunoSEQ multiplex PCR. The repertoire holds roughly 190,000 clones, with less than 85% as singletons. Study conclusions and caveats: A link between a missense DCLRE1C variant and TCR beta V- and J-gene trimming emerged from a later analysis. A later analysis reportedly found that, within productive TCRs, an Asian-associated ancestry cluster had fewer N-insertions than the mean observed across the roughly 610 donors. CMV antigen specificity was confirmed in vitro for three CMV-associated chains. An apparent linkage of common viral pathogens to several of the most significant clusters emerged in a later analysis.

Germline V gene data show CDR1 as MGHRA and CDR2 as YSYEKL. The CDR3 loop spans 15 amino acids. Between the trimmed V and J ends, which lost 4 bases and 2 bases, there was a span of 15 bases. The sequencing sample was made of PBMCs. V and J are TRBV4-1 and TRBJ2-7; D is possibly TRBD2 (5 bases). This receptor was identified in a man younger than 45 in good health and CMV-seropositive. The CDR3 nucleotides read TGCGCCAGCAGCCCTTCTAGCCGTTGGACCTACGAGCAGTACTTC. Translating it yields CASSPSSRWTYEQYF.